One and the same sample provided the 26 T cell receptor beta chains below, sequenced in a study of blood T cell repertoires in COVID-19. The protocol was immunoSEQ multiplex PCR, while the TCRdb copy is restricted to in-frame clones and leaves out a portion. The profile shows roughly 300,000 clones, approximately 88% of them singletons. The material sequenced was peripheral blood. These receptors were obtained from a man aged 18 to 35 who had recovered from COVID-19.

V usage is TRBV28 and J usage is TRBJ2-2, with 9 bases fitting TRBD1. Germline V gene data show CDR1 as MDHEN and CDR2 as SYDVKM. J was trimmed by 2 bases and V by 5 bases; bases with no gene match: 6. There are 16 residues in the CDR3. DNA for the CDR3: TGTGCCAGCAGTACCCGGGACAGGGTAAACACCGGGGAGCTGTTTTTT. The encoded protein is CASSTRDRVNTGELFF.

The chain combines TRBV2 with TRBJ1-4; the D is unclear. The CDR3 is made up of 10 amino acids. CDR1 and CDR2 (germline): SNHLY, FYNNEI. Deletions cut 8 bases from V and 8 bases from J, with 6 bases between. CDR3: CASLQEKLFF. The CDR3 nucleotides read TGTGCCAGCCTCCAGGAAAAACTGTTTTTT.

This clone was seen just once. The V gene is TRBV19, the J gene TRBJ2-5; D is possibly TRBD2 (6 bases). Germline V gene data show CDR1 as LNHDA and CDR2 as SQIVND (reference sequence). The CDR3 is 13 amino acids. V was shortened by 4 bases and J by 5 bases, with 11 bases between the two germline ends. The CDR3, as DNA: TGTGCCAGTAGTAAAGGGACTTTGGAGACCCAGTACTTC. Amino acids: CASSKGTLETQYF.

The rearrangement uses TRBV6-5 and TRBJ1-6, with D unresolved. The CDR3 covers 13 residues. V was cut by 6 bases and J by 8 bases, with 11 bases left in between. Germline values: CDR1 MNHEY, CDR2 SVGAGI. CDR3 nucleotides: TGTGCCAGCAGCAGAGAGGTAGATTCACCCCTCCACTTT. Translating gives CASSREVDSPLHF.

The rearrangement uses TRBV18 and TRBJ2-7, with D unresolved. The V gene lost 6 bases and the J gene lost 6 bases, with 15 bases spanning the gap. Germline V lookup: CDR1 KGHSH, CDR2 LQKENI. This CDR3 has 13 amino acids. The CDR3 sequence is CASSPTVDPEQYF. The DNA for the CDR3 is TGTGCCAGCTCCCCTACAGTGGATCCCGAGCAGTACTTC. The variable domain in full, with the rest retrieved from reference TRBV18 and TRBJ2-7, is NAGVMQNPRHLVRRRGQEARLRCSPMKGHSHVYWYRQLPEEGLKFMVYLQKENIIDESGMPKERFSAEFPKEGPSILRIQQVVRGDSAAYFCASSPTVDPEQYFGPGTRLTVT.

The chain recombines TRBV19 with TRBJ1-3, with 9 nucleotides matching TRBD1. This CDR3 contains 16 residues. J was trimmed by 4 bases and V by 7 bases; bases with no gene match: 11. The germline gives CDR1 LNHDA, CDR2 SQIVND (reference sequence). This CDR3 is CASIPVGQGYGNTIYF. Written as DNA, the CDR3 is TGTGCCAGTATTCCCGTCGGACAGGGGTACGGAAACACCATATATTTT.

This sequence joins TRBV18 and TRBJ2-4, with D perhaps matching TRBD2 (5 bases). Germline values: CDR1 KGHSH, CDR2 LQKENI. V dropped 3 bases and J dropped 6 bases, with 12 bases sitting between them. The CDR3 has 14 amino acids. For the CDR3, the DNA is TGTGCCAGCTCACCGGGAGTCGACATAAACATTCAGTACTTC. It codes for CASSPGVDINIQYF.

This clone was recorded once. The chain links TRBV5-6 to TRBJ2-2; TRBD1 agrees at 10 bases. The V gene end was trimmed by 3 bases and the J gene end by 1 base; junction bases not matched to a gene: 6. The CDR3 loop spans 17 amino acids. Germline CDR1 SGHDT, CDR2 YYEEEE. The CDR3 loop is CASSSPDRGKNTGELFF. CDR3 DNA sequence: TGTGCCAGCAGCTCCCCGGACAGGGGGAAGAACACCGGGGAGCTGTTTTTT.

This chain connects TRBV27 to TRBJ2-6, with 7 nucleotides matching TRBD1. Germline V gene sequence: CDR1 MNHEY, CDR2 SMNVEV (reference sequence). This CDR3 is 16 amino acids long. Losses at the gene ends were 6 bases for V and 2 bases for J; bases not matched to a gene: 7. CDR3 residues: CASSARTGAGANVLTF. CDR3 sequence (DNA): TGTGCCAGCAGCGCCCGAACAGGGGCTGGGGCCAACGTCCTGACTTTC.

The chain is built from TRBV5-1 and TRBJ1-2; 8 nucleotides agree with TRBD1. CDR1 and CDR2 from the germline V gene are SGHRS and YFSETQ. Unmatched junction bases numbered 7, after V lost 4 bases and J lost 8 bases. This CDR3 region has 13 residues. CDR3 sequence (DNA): TGCGCCAGCAGCGGGACAGGCTACGGGGGCTACACCTTC. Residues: CASSGTGYGGYTF.

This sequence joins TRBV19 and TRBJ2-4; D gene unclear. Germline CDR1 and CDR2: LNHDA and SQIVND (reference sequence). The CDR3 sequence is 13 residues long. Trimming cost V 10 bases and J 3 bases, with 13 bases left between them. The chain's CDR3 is CATAQALKNIQYF. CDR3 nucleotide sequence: TGTGCCACCGCGCAAGCCCTCAAAAACATTCAGTACTTC. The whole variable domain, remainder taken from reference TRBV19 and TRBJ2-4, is DGGITQSPKYLFRKEGQNVTLSCEQNLNHDAMYWYRQDPGQGLRLIYYSQIVNDFQKGDIAEGYSVSREKKESFPLTVTSAQKNPTAFYLCATAQALKNIQYFGAGTRLSVL.

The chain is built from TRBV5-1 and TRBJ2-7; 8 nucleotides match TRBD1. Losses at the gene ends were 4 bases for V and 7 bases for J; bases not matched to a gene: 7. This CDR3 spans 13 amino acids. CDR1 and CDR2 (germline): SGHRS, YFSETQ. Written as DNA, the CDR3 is TGCGCCAGCAGCCCCCAGGGGGCGGGGGAGCAGTACTTC. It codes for CASSPQGAGEQYF.

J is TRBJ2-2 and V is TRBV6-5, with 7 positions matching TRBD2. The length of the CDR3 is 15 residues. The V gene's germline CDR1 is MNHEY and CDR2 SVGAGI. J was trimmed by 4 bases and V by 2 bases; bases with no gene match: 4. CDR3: CASSYGGGVTGELFF. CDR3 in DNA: TGTGCCAGCAGTTACGGGGGGGGTGTCACCGGGGAGCTGTTTTTT.

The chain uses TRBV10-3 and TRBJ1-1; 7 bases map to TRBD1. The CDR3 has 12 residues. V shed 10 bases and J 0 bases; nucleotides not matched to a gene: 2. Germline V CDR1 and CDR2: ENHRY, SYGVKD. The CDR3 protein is CATTGLNTEAFF. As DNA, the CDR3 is TGTGCCACGACAGGGCTGAACACTGAAGCTTTCTTT.

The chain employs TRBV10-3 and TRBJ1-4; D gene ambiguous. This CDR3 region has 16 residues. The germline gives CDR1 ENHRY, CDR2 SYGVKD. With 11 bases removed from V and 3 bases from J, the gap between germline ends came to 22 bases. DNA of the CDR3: TGTGCCGCACGTCCGGATAGCGGGATTGCTAATGAAAAACTGTTTTTT. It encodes CAARPDSGIANEKLFF.

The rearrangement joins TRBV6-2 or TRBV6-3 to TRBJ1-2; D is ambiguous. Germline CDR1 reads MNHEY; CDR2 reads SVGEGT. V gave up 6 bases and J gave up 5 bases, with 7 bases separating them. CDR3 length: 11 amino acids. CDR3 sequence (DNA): TGTGCCAGCAGCTTTCCTTATGGCTACACCTTC. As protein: CASSFPYGYTF.

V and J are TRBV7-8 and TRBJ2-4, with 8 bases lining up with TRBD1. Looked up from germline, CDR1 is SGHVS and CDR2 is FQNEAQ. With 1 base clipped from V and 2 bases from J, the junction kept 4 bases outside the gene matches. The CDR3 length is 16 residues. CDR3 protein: CASSLEQGGTKNIQYF. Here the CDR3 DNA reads TGTGCCAGCAGCTTAGAACAGGGGGGAACCAAAAACATTCAGTACTTC.

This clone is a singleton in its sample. As DNA, the CDR3 is TGCAGCGACCTCCAGGGCAGTGAGCAGTTCTTC. It translates to CSDLQGSEQFF. The chain carries TRBV29-1 and TRBJ2-1, with a weak D call TRBD1 (5 bases). In germline, CDR1 is SQVTM, CDR2 ANQGSEA. With 7 bases removed from V and 9 bases from J, the gap between germline ends came to 13 bases. The CDR3 has 11 amino acids.

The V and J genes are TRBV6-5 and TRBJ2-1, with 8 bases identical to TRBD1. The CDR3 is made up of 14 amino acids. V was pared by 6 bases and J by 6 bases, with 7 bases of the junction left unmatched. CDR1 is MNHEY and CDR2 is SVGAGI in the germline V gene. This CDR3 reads CASSRDRLINEQFF. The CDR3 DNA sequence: TGTGCCAGCAGCCGGGACAGGCTTATCAATGAGCAGTTCTTC.

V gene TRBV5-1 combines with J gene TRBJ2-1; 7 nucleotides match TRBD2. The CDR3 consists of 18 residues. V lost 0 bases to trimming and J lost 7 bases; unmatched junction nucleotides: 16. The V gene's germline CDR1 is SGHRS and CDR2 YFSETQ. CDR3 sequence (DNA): TGCGCCAGCAGCTTGGGCCGTGGGGCGAGAGTGCGGGGGAATGAGCAGTTCTTC. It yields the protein CASSLGRGARVRGNEQFF.

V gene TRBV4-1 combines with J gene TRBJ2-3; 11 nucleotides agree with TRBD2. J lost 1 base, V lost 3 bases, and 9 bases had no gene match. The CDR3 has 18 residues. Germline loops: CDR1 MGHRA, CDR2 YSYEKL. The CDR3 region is CASSQRDTSGGGTDTQYF. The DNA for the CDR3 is TGCGCCAGCAGCCAGCGAGATACTAGCGGGGGAGGCACAGATACGCAGTATTTT.

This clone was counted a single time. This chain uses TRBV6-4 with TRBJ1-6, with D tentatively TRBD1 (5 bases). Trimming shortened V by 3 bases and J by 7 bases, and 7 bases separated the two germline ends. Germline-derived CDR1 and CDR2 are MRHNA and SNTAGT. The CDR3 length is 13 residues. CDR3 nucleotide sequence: TGTGCCAGCAGTGAAGGGGCGAATTCACCCCTCCACTTT. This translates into CASSEGANSPLHF.

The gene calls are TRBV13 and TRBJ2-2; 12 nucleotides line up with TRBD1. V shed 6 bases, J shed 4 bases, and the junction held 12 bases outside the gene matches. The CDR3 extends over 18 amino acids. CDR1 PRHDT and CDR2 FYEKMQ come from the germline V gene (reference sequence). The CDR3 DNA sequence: TGTGCCAGCAGGGGAACCGGGACAGGGGGCTTAGGCACCGGGGAGCTGTTTTTT. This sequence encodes CASRGTGTGGLGTGELFF.

CDR3 sequence (DNA): TGTGCCAGCAGCGTGAGGCGACTAGCGGGAGGAGATACGCAGTATTTT. It translates to CASSVRRLAGGDTQYF. The V and J genes are TRBV9 and TRBJ2-3; 13 nucleotides align to TRBD2. Germline V gene sequence: CDR1 SGDLS, CDR2 YYNGEE. This CDR3 region has 16 residues. J gave up 5 bases and V 2 bases, and 5 bases lay outside the gene matches.

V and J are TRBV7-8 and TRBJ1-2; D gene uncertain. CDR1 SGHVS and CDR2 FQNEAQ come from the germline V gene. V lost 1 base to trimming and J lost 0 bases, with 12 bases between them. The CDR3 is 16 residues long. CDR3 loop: CASSLGVGLANYGYTF. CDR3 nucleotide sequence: TGTGCCAGCAGCTTAGGAGTAGGCCTAGCTAACTATGGCTACACCTTC.

The CDR3 sequence is CASRQENYSPLHF. CDR3 coding DNA: TGTGCCAGCCGACAGGAGAACTATTCACCCCTCCACTTT. The chain is built from TRBV27 and TRBJ1-6; D might be TRBD1 (6 bases). Per the germline V gene, CDR1 is MNHEY and CDR2 is SMNVEV (reference sequence). V was shortened by 8 bases and J by 8 bases, with 13 bases between the two germline ends. This CDR3 has 13 residues.